The 17 T cell receptor beta chains listed next were all sequenced from one sample in a study of cytomegalovirus exposure and HLA in healthy donors (dated by TCRdb to about 2017). Receptors were amplified or captured by the immunoSEQ multiplex PCR assay. For the multiplex PCR, a mixture combining 60 forward primers for TCR Vbeta segments and 13 reverse primers for TCR Jbeta segments was used. TCRdb's version of the immuneACCESS table is confined to in-frame rearrangements and falls short of the full clone set. An unresolved V gene accounts for under half of the shortfall where checked; the remainder is of unknown origin. Present in this sample are around 150,000 clones, about 60% of which were seen just once. The ten largest clones capture about 7.1% of the sample. The specimen sequenced was PBMCs. These receptors originate from a woman aged 60-75 years in good health and CMV-seropositive.

V and J are TRBV6-5 and TRBJ2-3; TRBD1 might be the D (5 bases). Germline V gene data show CDR1 as MNHEY and CDR2 as SVGAGI. CDR3 size: 15 residues. Trimming shortened V by 2 bases and J by 6 bases, and 15 bases separated the two germline ends. The CDR3 spells CASSYEGRAGDTQYF. The CDR3 region has the DNA TGTGCCAGCAGTTACGAAGGAAGGGCAGGGGATACGCAGTATTTT.

The chain is built from TRBV6-9 and TRBJ2-1, with D possibly matching TRBD2 (7 bases). V lost 5 bases and J lost 1, with 18 bases in between. Germline-derived CDR1 and CDR2 are MNHGY and SVAAGI. The CDR3 totals 17 residues. CDR3 coding DNA: TGTGCCAGCAGTCCCTCCCGGGGGGCGAGGTCCTACAATGAGCAGTTCTTC. Its translation is CASSPSRGARSYNEQFF.

This chain links TRBV15 with TRBJ2-7; 14 bases are shared with TRBD2. The CDR3 has 18 amino acids. V lost 3 bases to trimming and J lost 0 bases; unmatched junction nucleotides: 7. Per germline, CDR1 LNHNV and CDR2 YYDKDF (reference sequence). As DNA, the CDR3 is TGTGCCACCAGCAGTCCCGGACTAGCGGGAGGTGGCTCCTACGAGCAGTACTTC. Its translation is CATSSPGLAGGGSYEQYF.

This chain uses TRBV4-3 with TRBJ1-4, with 7 bases fitting TRBD1. This CDR3 spans 17 amino acids. The V and J ends lost 0 bases and 7 bases, in that order; junction bases with no gene match: 11. Germline-derived CDR1 and CDR2 are LGHNA and YSLEER. The CDR3 region is CASSQEIETGRTEKLFF. Written as DNA, the CDR3 is TGCGCCAGCAGCCAAGAGATTGAGACAGGGAGGACTGAAAAACTGTTTTTT.

The rearrangement joins TRBV10-3 to TRBJ2-7, with a possible D match to TRBD2 (6 bases). The CDR3 spans 13 residues. CDR1 ENHRY and CDR2 SYGVKD come from the germline V gene. V gave up 2 bases and J gave up 6 bases, with 11 bases separating them. The CDR3 DNA sequence: TGTGCCATCAGTGAGCGGGAGAGGGGCGAGCAGTACTTC. It encodes CAISERERGEQYF.

A few counts support this clone. The chain has TRBV27 and TRBJ1-3; 7 nucleotides align to TRBD1. The junction had 3 bases not matched to a gene; V was cut back by 5 bases and J by 2 bases. The germline V gene encodes CDR1 MNHEY and CDR2 SMNVEV (reference sequence). The CDR3 is 14 amino acids. The CDR3: CASSVTGAGNTIYF. The CDR3 region has the DNA TGTGCCAGCAGTGTTACAGGGGCTGGAAACACCATATATTTT.

In its sample, this clone was seen once. The genes are TRBV7-2 and TRBJ1-1; possible D gene TRBD1, 5 bases. The CDR3 spans 13 residues. V lost 3 bases and J lost 3, with 8 bases in between. The V gene's germline CDR1 is SGHTA and CDR2 FQGNSA. Here the CDR3 DNA reads TGTGCCAGCAGCTTCAGGGTTTACACTGAAGCTTTCTTT. Translation: CASSFRVYTEAFF.

J is TRBJ2-1 and V is TRBV5-1; 10 bases line up with TRBD2. CDR3 length equals 15 residues. V lost 2 bases and J lost 2; bases outside the gene matches: 1. CDR1 and CDR2 (germline): SGHRS, YFSETQ. The CDR3 spells CASSFLAGAYNEQFF. CDR3 nucleotide sequence: TGCGCCAGCAGCTTTCTAGCGGGAGCCTACAATGAGCAGTTCTTC.

This chain links TRBV5-6 with TRBJ2-1, with D tentatively TRBD2 (5 bases). The CDR3 runs to 14 residues. V shed 2 bases and J shed 6 bases, with 12 bases lying between them. Germline lookup yields CDR1 SGHDT and CDR2 YYEEEE. CDR3 amino acids: CASSFLGGPNEQFF. As DNA, the CDR3 is TGTGCCAGCAGCTTCCTAGGAGGCCCCAATGAGCAGTTCTTC.

V is TRBV2 and J is TRBJ2-2; 8 bases match TRBD1. CDR3 size: 14 residues. The germline gives CDR1 SNHLY, CDR2 FYNNEI. The ends lost 4 bases at V and 6 bases at J; junction bases unmatched: 4. CDR3 protein: CASSVQGAAGELFF. CDR3 sequence (DNA): TGTGCCAGCAGTGTCCAGGGGGCTGCCGGGGAGCTGTTTTTT.

The chain has TRBV28 and TRBJ1-1, with D possibly TRBD1 on 5 matching bases. The V gene's germline CDR1 is MDHEN and CDR2 SYDVKM. The CDR3 runs 13 residues. Trimming took off 2 bases at V and 6 bases at J, with 10 bases between the two ends. For the CDR3, the DNA is TGTGCCAGCAGTTTAGGGGGGTGGGCTGAAGCTTTCTTT. Translation: CASSLGGWAEAFF.

The chain recombines TRBV4-2 with TRBJ2-7, with D possibly being TRBD1 (5 bases). The germline V gene has CDR1 LGHNA and CDR2 YNFKEQ. The V and J ends lost 0 bases and 3 bases respectively, with 12 bases between them. CDR3 size: 15 residues. The CDR3 region is CASSQEGQLHYEQYF. For the CDR3, the DNA is TGTGCCAGCAGCCAAGAGGGGCAGCTTCACTACGAGCAGTACTTC.

This clone was found a few times. DNA of the CDR3: TGTGCCAGCAGCTTCCCGACCCAGGTGGCTGAAGCTTTCTTT. The encoded protein is CASSFPTQVAEAFF. V and J are TRBV7-9 and TRBJ1-1; D is unclear. The germline V gene encodes CDR1 SEHNR and CDR2 FQNEAQ (reference sequence). The CDR3 extends over 14 amino acids. Trimming took off 3 bases at V and 6 bases at J, with 14 bases between the two ends.

This clone came up many times. The gene calls are TRBV10-3 and TRBJ2-1, with no clear D. CDR1 ENHRY and CDR2 SYGVKD come from the germline V gene. The V gene lost 2 bases and the J gene lost 0 bases, with 5 bases spanning the gap. The CDR3 consists of 14 residues. The CDR3, as DNA: TGTGCCATCAGTGAGACAAGCTCCTACAATGAGCAGTTCTTC. It specifies CAISETSSYNEQFF.

The chain has TRBV19 and TRBJ2-5; weak D call: TRBD1 (5 bases). Germline V lookup: CDR1 LNHDA, CDR2 SQIVND (reference sequence). V lost 1 base to trimming and J lost 5 bases, with 8 bases between them. The CDR3 consists of 13 residues. CDR3 in DNA: TGTGCCAGTAGTATAGGGCAGGGCGAGACCCAGTACTTC. Amino acid sequence: CASSIGQGETQYF.

There are a few counts of this clone. The rearrangement joins TRBV7-2 to TRBJ2-1; unclear D gene. CDR1 is SGHTA and CDR2 is FQGNSA in the germline V gene. This CDR3 comprises 15 residues. V shed 5 bases and J shed 0 bases, with 11 bases lying between them. The CDR3 reads CASSRLSSSYNEQFF. In DNA, the CDR3 is TGTGCCAGCAGCCGCCTTTCTAGCTCCTACAATGAGCAGTTCTTC.

The J gene is TRBJ1-5, the V gene TRBV7-9, with 9 nucleotides matching TRBD1. This CDR3 is 15 amino acids long. CDR1 SEHNR and CDR2 FQNEAQ come from the germline V gene (reference sequence). V lost 5 bases, J lost 1 base, and 3 bases stayed unmatched. The CDR3 region is CASSPGTGSNQPQHF. CDR3 bases: TGTGCCAGCAGCCCCGGGACAGGGAGCAATCAGCCCCAGCATTTT.